One and the same sample provided the 27 T cell receptor beta chains below, sequenced in a study of TIL therapy for anti-PD-1-resistant metastatic lung cancer. Documented time point: pre-treatment sample, taken before nivolumab and TIL therapy. This was the immunoSEQ v3 assay. Data came from immunoSEQ multiplex PCR; TCRdb stores just in-frame clones and leaves some out. The sample has some 60,000 clones; less than 85% are singletons. The sample consisted of blood, taken at baseline. The source is a person between 30 and 79 years old with non-small cell lung cancer.

This chain uses TRBV4-1 with TRBJ1-3; no clear D gene. Between the trimmed V and J ends, which lost 2 bases and 0 bases, there was a span of 14 bases. Looked up from germline, CDR1 is MGHRA and CDR2 is YSYEKL. The CDR3 is 17 residues long. CDR3 sequence reads: CASSQPLRGPSGNTIYF. Written as DNA, the CDR3 is TGCGCCAGCAGCCAACCACTTCGCGGGCCCTCTGGAAACACCATATATTTT.

The chain combines TRBV4-1 with TRBJ2-1; 9 nucleotides align to TRBD2. The V gene end was trimmed by 1 base and the J gene end by 2 bases; junction bases not matched to a gene: 3. The CDR3 runs to 16 residues. CDR1 MGHRA and CDR2 YSYEKL come from the germline V gene. As DNA, the CDR3 is TGCGCCAGCAGCCAAGTGGGACTAGCCGCCTACAATGAGCAGTTCTTC. Translating it yields CASSQVGLAAYNEQFF.

The V call is TRBV7-2, the J call TRBJ2-5; 12 bases line up with TRBD1. Trimming cost V 3 bases and J 5 bases; bases outside gene matches: 4. CDR1 is SGHTA and CDR2 is FQGNSA in the germline V gene. The CDR3 is made up of 15 amino acids. The chain's CDR3 is CASSFGTGGLETQYF. The CDR3 region has the DNA TGTGCCAGCAGCTTCGGGACAGGGGGCTTGGAGACCCAGTACTTC.

V gene TRBV15 combines with J gene TRBJ1-2; 10 positions match TRBD1. This CDR3 comprises 14 residues. V was pared by 1 base and J by 10 bases, with 6 bases of the junction left unmatched. Germline V CDR1 and CDR2: LNHNV, YYDKDF (reference sequence). The CDR3 coding sequence is TGTGCCACCAGCAGAGGGGGACAGGGGCAATTCTACACCTTC. Its translation is CATSRGGQGQFYTF.

The gene calls are TRBV11-3 and TRBJ2-3; D not resolved. Trimming pared 4 bases from V and 1 base from J, leaving 6 bases between. This CDR3 has 13 residues. Germline V gene lookup returns CDR1 SGHNT and CDR2 YENEEA. The DNA for the CDR3 is TGTGCCAGCAGCTCCCACGGCACAGATACGCAGTATTTT. Translation gives CASSSHGTDTQYF.

The chain links TRBV19 to TRBJ1-1, with a weak D call TRBD1 (5 bases). Per germline, CDR1 LNHDA and CDR2 SQIVND (reference sequence). This CDR3 comprises 15 residues. V shed 7 bases and J shed 1 base, with 16 bases lying between them. CDR3 DNA sequence: TGTGCCAGTACCCTTCGGGGGGTGGGGAACACTGAAGCTTTCTTT. This encodes CASTLRGVGNTEAFF.

The CDR3, as DNA: TGTGCCAGCAGCGGGAGCCCGGACACCGGGGAGCTGTTTTTT. Encoded protein: CASSGSPDTGELFF. The V and J genes are TRBV28 and TRBJ2-2, with D possibly TRBD2 on 6 matching bases. Trimming left V 6 bases short and J 3 bases short, with 11 bases between. The CDR3 sequence is 14 residues long. CDR1 is MDHEN, CDR2 SYDVKM, per germline.

The chain employs TRBV7-6 and TRBJ1-3, with 7 bases that match TRBD1. J was trimmed by 3 bases and V by 4 bases; bases with no gene match: 9. There are 16 residues in the CDR3. Germline CDR1 SGHVS, CDR2 FNYEAQ. This chain's CDR3 is CASSSRTGPDGNTIYF. In DNA form, the CDR3 reads TGTGCCAGCAGCTCGAGGACAGGCCCAGATGGAAACACCATATATTTT.

This chain links TRBV7-2 with TRBJ2-1; 9 bases fit TRBD2. Per germline, CDR1 SGHTA and CDR2 FQGNSA. CDR3 size: 17 residues. The J segment lost 6 bases and the V segment lost 2 bases, leaving 11 bases of the junction unmatched. The CDR3 coding sequence is TGTGCCAGCAGCTTAATGGAGTATAGCGGGGGCCCCAATGAGCAGTTCTTC. It encodes CASSLMEYSGGPNEQFF.

The chain links TRBV5-1 to TRBJ1-2; a possible D gene is TRBD1 (5 bases). Germline V gives CDR1 SGHRS, CDR2 YFSETQ. This CDR3 spans 14 amino acids. V was trimmed by 4 bases and J by 6 bases, leaving 16 bases between them. Here the CDR3 reads CASSGTARGDGYTF. In DNA, the CDR3 is TGCGCCAGCAGCGGGACGGCCCGGGGAGATGGCTACACCTTC.

The chain carries TRBV7-6 and TRBJ2-2, with D perhaps TRBD1 (6 bases). The length of the CDR3 is 18 residues. Germline V gives CDR1 SGHVS, CDR2 FNYEAQ. Trimming pared 4 bases from V and 1 base from J, leaving 19 bases between. CDR3 protein: CASSSLLTGRENTGELFF. CDR3 nucleotides: TGTGCCAGCAGCTCCCTCTTGACAGGTCGCGAGAACACCGGGGAGCTGTTTTTT. The whole variable domain, remainder taken from reference TRBV7-6 and TRBJ2-2, is GAGVSQSPRYKVTKRGQDVALRCDPISGHVSLYWYRQALGQGPEFLTYFNYEAQQDKSGLPNDRFSAERPEGSISTLTIQRTEQRDSAMYRCASSSLLTGRENTGELFFGEGSRLTVL.

This clone was observed a few times. The chain recombines TRBV7-2 with TRBJ1-1; D is perhaps TRBD1 (6 bases). The germline CDR1 and CDR2 sequences are SGHTA and FQGNSA. The V end lost 6 bases, the J end lost 1 base, and 15 bases lay between the germline ends. The CDR3 sequence is 15 residues long. As DNA, the CDR3 is TGTGCCAGCAGGACGGTGGGGGGCCGGAACACTGAAGCTTTCTTT. Translating it yields CASRTVGGRNTEAFF.

V usage is TRBV28 and J usage is TRBJ1-2; unclear D gene. V dropped 6 bases and J dropped 8 bases, with 10 bases sitting between them. Germline V lookup: CDR1 MDHEN, CDR2 SYDVKM. CDR3 size: 11 residues. The CDR3 nucleotides read TGTGCCAGCAGGCTTGGTGGCGGCTACACCTTC. Translated, it gives CASRLGGGYTF.

The V gene is TRBV4-1, the J gene TRBJ2-3; D perhaps matches TRBD2 (5 bases). With 1 base removed from V and 1 base from J, the gap between germline ends came to 9 bases. Germline V gives CDR1 MGHRA, CDR2 YSYEKL. There are 15 residues in the CDR3. As DNA, the CDR3 is TGCGCCAGCAGCCAAGCCGGGGTTCGCACAGATACGCAGTATTTT. As protein: CASSQAGVRTDTQYF.

This clone was observed a handful of times. CDR3 sequence (DNA): TGCGCCACCCCGGAGAGGTACACTGAAGCTTTCTTT. It translates to CATPERYTEAFF. The chain joins TRBV23-1 to TRBJ1-1, with D hard to call. TRBV23-1 is marked as an open reading frame, function uncertain. The length of the CDR3 is 12 residues. V lost 10 bases to trimming and J lost 3 bases, with 12 bases between them.

The chain uses TRBV6-1 and TRBJ2-1; 8 nucleotides agree with TRBD1. J was trimmed by 8 bases and V by 2 bases; bases with no gene match: 2. The CDR3 runs 13 residues. Germline V gene data show CDR1 as MNHNS and CDR2 as SASEGT. CDR3 coding DNA: TGTGCCAGCAGTGAACAGGGGGCGGATGAGCAGTTCTTC. Its protein product is CASSEQGADEQFF.

The chain links TRBV7-2 to TRBJ1-5; 7 positions match TRBD1. This CDR3 has 15 amino acids. CDR1 and CDR2 from the germline V gene are SGHTA and FQGNSA. With 5 bases clipped from V and 3 bases from J, the junction kept 7 bases outside the gene matches. DNA for the CDR3: TGTGCCAGCAGCCCCCAGGGGGGAGACAATCAGCCCCAGCATTTT. Its translation: CASSPQGGDNQPQHF.

This chain uses TRBV4-3 with TRBJ2-7; no definite D call. CDR1 LGHNA and CDR2 YSLEER come from the germline V gene. The CDR3 contains 16 residues. V was shortened by 0 bases and J by 0 bases, with 12 bases between the two germline ends. CDR3 amino acids: CASSQDMNAISYEQYF. CDR3 in DNA: TGCGCCAGCAGCCAAGATATGAATGCTATCTCCTACGAGCAGTACTTC.

The V gene is TRBV29-1, the J gene TRBJ2-2; D gene ambiguous. CDR3 length: 11 amino acids. The V and J ends lost 5 bases and 0 bases respectively, with 1 base between them. Looked up from germline, CDR1 is SQVTM and CDR2 is ANQGSEA. As DNA, the CDR3 is TGCAGCGTTTCGAACACCGGGGAGCTGTTTTTT. Protein product: CSVSNTGELFF.

The chain employs TRBV27 and TRBJ1-5; TRBD1 matches at 9 bases. Germline CDR1 MNHEY, CDR2 SMNVEV (reference sequence). V shed 4 bases, J shed 6 bases, and the junction held 10 bases outside the gene matches. CDR3 size: 16 residues. The chain's CDR3 is CASSSRPTGGGQPQHF. The CDR3 bases are TGTGCCAGCAGTTCGAGACCCACAGGGGGCGGTCAGCCCCAGCATTTT.

The chain couples TRBV9 to TRBJ2-1, with 9 bases lining up with TRBD1. This CDR3 contains 14 residues. The germline V gene encodes CDR1 SGDLS and CDR2 YYNGEE. Unmatched junction bases numbered 4, after V lost 3 bases and J lost 6 bases. The CDR3 region is CASSASGQGNEQFF. For the CDR3, the DNA is TGTGCCAGCAGCGCCTCGGGACAGGGCAATGAGCAGTTCTTC.

The chain combines TRBV7-2 with TRBJ2-6; D is unclear. Between the trimmed V and J ends, which lost 5 bases and 0 bases, there was a span of 20 bases. The CDR3 sequence is 19 residues long. From germline, CDR1 is SGHTA and CDR2 FQGNSA. The CDR3 nucleotides read TGTGCCAGCAGCCCTGAAAGACCTGCCCCAGGCTCTGGGGCCAACGTCCTGACTTTC. Protein: CASSPERPAPGSGANVLTF.

The chain joins TRBV29-1 to TRBJ1-2; D is unclear. Germline assignment: CDR1 SQVTM and CDR2 ANQGSEA. The V end lost 4 bases, the J end lost 2 bases, and 11 bases lay between the germline ends. CDR3 length: 13 residues. CDR3 protein: CSVVGIINYGYTF. CDR3 DNA: TGCAGCGTTGTAGGGATTATAAACTATGGCTACACCTTC.

The chain uses TRBV5-6 and TRBJ2-7, with D uncertain. Germline assignment: CDR1 SGHDT and CDR2 YYEEEE. V shed 0 bases and J shed 0 bases, with 4 bases lying between them. The CDR3 length is 13 residues. The CDR3 sequence is CASSLVSSYEQYF. DNA of the CDR3: TGTGCCAGCAGCTTGGTCAGCTCCTACGAGCAGTACTTC.

This clone showed up just a few times. Other DNA sequences in this sample translate to the same CDR3. This chain connects TRBV4-2 to TRBJ2-3, with TRBD2 matching over 13 bases. V gave up 0 bases and J gave up 1 base; unmatched junction bases: 1. Germline-derived CDR1 and CDR2 are LGHNA and YNFKEQ. CDR3 length: 17 amino acids. CDR3 sequence reads: CASSQDGTSGGTDTQYF. The CDR3 DNA is TGTGCCAGCAGCCAAGATGGGACTAGCGGGGGCACAGATACGCAGTATTTT.

This chain connects TRBV11-3 to TRBJ1-4; D call uncertain. Trimming stripped 9 bases from V and 7 bases from J, with 9 bases between. CDR1 is SGHNT, CDR2 YENEEA, per germline. This CDR3 spans 11 amino acids. In nucleotides, the CDR3 is TGTGCCAGTGCCATAGGTGAAAAACTGTTTTTT. Residues: CASAIGEKLFF.

The V gene is TRBV5-4, the J gene TRBJ1-2; possibly TRBD1 for D (5 bases). The V end lost 3 bases, the J end lost 3 bases, and 18 bases lay between the germline ends. This CDR3 is built from 16 residues. Germline CDR1 SGHNT, CDR2 YYREEE (reference sequence). The CDR3 region has the DNA TGTGCCAGCAGCTCAGGGACGTATGTCGCGGACTATGGCTACACCTTC. It translates to CASSSGTYVADYGYTF. The full variable domain, its missing parts supplied by reference TRBV5-4 and TRBJ1-2, is ETGVTQSPTHLIKTRGQQVTLRCSSQSGHNTVSWYQQALGQGPQFIFQYYREEENGRGNFPPRFSGLQFPNYSSELNVNALELDDSALYLCASSSGTYVADYGYTFGSGTRLTVV.